Presented here are 6 T cell receptor beta chains from one specimen sequenced in a study of CD8+ T cells in alopecia areata listed by TCRdb under 2018. The treatment or condition label on this specimen signifies: oral pan-JAK inhibitor, 5-10 mg twice daily. The library was generated by the immunoSEQ multiplex PCR assay. RNA was extracted from all samples and reverse transcribed into cDNA as template for TCR sequencing. Entries here come from immuneACCESS through TCRdb and include only in-frame sequences with V and J called. Some clones fail to appear in such tables; in the studies checked, an unresolved V gene covers under half of the shortfall, and the cause of the remainder is unknown. Within this sample are some 190,000 clones, with 51% of them counted one time only. The ten largest clones add up to 9.5% to 13% of the sample. The source was CD8+ T cells sorted from blood, collected between weeks 51 and 52, from a patient treated with tofacitinib. These receptors were obtained from a human donor with alopecia areata.

This clone was observed a few times. The V call is TRBV7-8, the J call TRBJ1-3, with D hard to call. This CDR3 has 18 amino acids. Per germline, CDR1 SGHVS and CDR2 FQNEAQ. V was trimmed by 0 bases and J by 0 bases, leaving 15 bases between them. The CDR3 loop is CASSLALDPFGSGNTIYF. Written as DNA, the CDR3 is TGTGCCAGCAGCTTAGCCTTAGATCCGTTTGGCTCTGGAAACACCATATATTTT.

The V gene is TRBV5-6, the J gene TRBJ2-7; tentatively, D is TRBD1 (6 bases). Germline V gene data show CDR1 as SGHDT and CDR2 as YYEEEE. The CDR3 has 14 residues. Trimming left V 2 bases short and J 4 bases short, with 13 bases between. This CDR3 is CASSFVDSPYEQYF. The DNA for the CDR3 is TGTGCCAGCAGCTTTGTGGACAGCCCTTACGAGCAGTACTTC.

Here the CDR3 DNA reads TGTGCCAGTAGTATAGATACGAGCGGCGACACCCCTTCCTACAATGAGCAGTTCTTC. Protein product: CASSIDTSGDTPSYNEQFF. The chain employs TRBV19 and TRBJ2-1; a weak D match, TRBD2 (5 bases). This CDR3 has 19 amino acids. Germline lookup yields CDR1 LNHDA and CDR2 SQIVND (reference sequence). Deletions cut 0 bases from V and 1 base from J, with 19 bases between.

The J gene is TRBJ1-5, the V gene TRBV4-1; possibly TRBD1 for D (6 bases). This CDR3 comprises 16 residues. Deletions cut 1 base from V and 3 bases from J, with 13 bases between. Germline loops: CDR1 MGHRA, CDR2 YSYEKL. The CDR3 region is CASSQGTEFYNQPQHF. The DNA for the CDR3 is TGCGCCAGCAGCCAAGGGACAGAGTTTTACAATCAGCCCCAGCATTTT.

CDR3 in amino acids: CASSYGTGGGEQYF. CDR3 nucleotides: TGTGCCAGCAGTTACGGGACAGGGGGCGGCGAGCAGTACTTC. The chain employs TRBV27 and TRBJ2-7; 12 bases line up with TRBD1. In germline, CDR1 is MNHEY, CDR2 SMNVEV (reference sequence). The V segment lost 4 bases and the J segment 6 bases; nucleotides outside the gene matches: 4. The CDR3 contains 14 residues.

This clone was observed a few times. The V gene is TRBV6-5, the J gene TRBJ2-5; TRBD1 might be the D (5 bases). Trimming pared 6 bases from V and 0 bases from J, leaving 14 bases between. The germline CDR1 and CDR2 sequences are MNHEY and SVGAGI. This CDR3 has 15 amino acids. The CDR3 DNA reads as TGTGCCAGCAGCCACCGCGGACACAACCAAGAGACCCAGTACTTC. Translation gives CASSHRGHNQETQYF.